This T cell receptor (beta chain) appears in the sequencing data of a study of blood T cell repertoires in COVID-19. Study context: The United States, Italy and Spain provided the acute and convalescent COVID-19 samples. Sample material is recorded as cDNA or gDNA derived from T cells, B-cell-depleted T cells, or PBMCs.

Per the original data handling: Estimation of nucleated cell counts relied on the amplification of reference gene primers. The data were produced by immunoSEQ multiplex PCR, yet TCRdb's version contains in-frame clones alone and is incomplete. V and J calls and clone size are copied from that table; D and trimming were computed from the DNA. The table records 250,000 to 300,000 clones, around 78% of them present only once. The sample was peripheral blood. This TCR was recovered from a man between 60 and 70 years old who had recovered from COVID-19.

CDR3 bases: TGTGCCAGCAGCTTTTCAGCGAGCGGGGGAACCGAGCAGTTCTTC. This codes for CASSFSASGGTEQFF. The gene calls are TRBV11-2 and TRBJ2-1, with 8 nucleotides matching TRBD2. In germline, CDR1 is SGHAT, CDR2 FQNNGV. With V trimmed by 3 bases and J by 10 bases, 11 bases remained unmatched. The CDR3 extends over 15 amino acids.